This T cell receptor (beta chain) was sequenced in a study of blood T cell repertoires in COVID-19. Study information: The United States, Italy and Spain were the sources of the acute and convalescent COVID-19 samples. Nucleic acid was either cDNA or gDNA, and it came from T cells, B-cell-depleted T cells, or PBMCs.

Between the trimmed V and J ends, which lost 1 base and 8 bases, there was a span of 11 bases. There are 13 residues in the CDR3. Germline CDR1 GTSNPN, CDR2 SVGIG (reference sequence). Authors' methods: Reference gene primer amplification yielded estimated nucleated cell counts. TCRdb's table, derived via immunoSEQ multiplex PCR, lists solely in-frame clones and lacks some. V and J calls and clone size are copied from that table; D and trimming were computed from the DNA. The sample lists about 91,000 clones, about 81% seen once, with around a quarter in the top ten. The clonotype was recovered from a man aged 65-85 years with acute or convalescent COVID-19. The sequenced sample was peripheral blood. The gene calls are TRBV30 and TRBJ1-4, with D tentatively TRBD1 (5 bases). The DNA for the CDR3 is TGTGCCTGGAGTGCGCAGGGAAGGGAAAAACTGTTTTTT. As protein: CAWSAQGREKLFF.